These T cell receptor beta chains were read from a single sample in a study of blood T cell repertoires in COVID-19. Clones were read by immunoSEQ multiplex PCR, and TCRdb kept only the in-frame ones, dropping some. Seen here are 180,000 or so clones, 80% to 85% observed once, and the top ten hold about an eighth. The sequencing sample was made of peripheral blood. The receptors stem from a woman of 80 years or more with COVID-19, enrolled during active disease. Both conserved end residues are part of each CDR3. A D gene is named only where the DNA matches it firmly. Not every row has a clone size; where given, it reads once, few, many or a size class.

-,TRBJ2-7,TRBV7-8,-,TGTGCCAGCAGCCTACGACAAGGTTTGGTCTCCGAGCAGTACTTC,CASSLRQGLVSEQYF
-,TRBJ2-3,TRBV3-1/TRBV3-2,-,TGTGCCAGCAGCGAAGGCCCTGGACAGCATGTATCGCAGTATTTT,CASSEGPGQHVSQYF
TRBD1,TRBJ1-2,TRBV6-5,-,TGTGCCAGCCGGCCGGGACAGAGCTATGGCTACACCTTC,CASRPGQSYGYTF
-,TRBJ1-1,TRBV29-1,-,TGCAGCGTTGAAGGCAGTTTGAACACTGAAGCTTTCTTT,CSVEGSLNTEAFF
TRBD1,TRBJ2-7,TRBV29-1,-,TGCAGCGTTGAAGTTACAGGGGGCTCCTACGAGCAGTACTTC,CSVEVTGGSYEQYF
TRBD1,TRBJ2-7,TRBV5-1,-,TGCGCCAGCAGCCCAGCCGGGACAGGGCTCTACGAGCAGTACTTC,CASSPAGTGLYEQYF
-,TRBJ1-2,TRBV19,-,TGTGCCAGTACCCCACAGACAGGCTCGTCCCTCCAATATGGCTACACCTTC,CASTPQTGSSLQYGYTF
TRBD1,TRBJ2-1,TRBV7-2,-,TGTGCCAGCAGCTTGGGACAGGGGGCGCAGACCTACAATGAGCAGTTCTTC,CASSLGQGAQTYNEQFF
TRBD2,TRBJ2-3,TRBV2,-,TGTGCCAGCAGTGATTCTAGCGGGACAGATACGCAGTATTTT,CASSDSSGTDTQYF
TRBD2,TRBJ2-3,TRBV10-1,-,TGCGCCAGCACCCTAGCGGGGGTGTGTATTTCCGATACGCAGTATTTT,CASTLAGVCISDTQYF
-,TRBJ1-1,TRBV7-7,-,TGTGCTAGCAGCCTCACAGAGAACACTGAAGCTTTCTTT,CASSLTENTEAFF
-,TRBJ1-5,TRBV12-3/TRBV12-4,-,TGTGCCAGCAGTTTATCGGCCGGGCAGCCCCAGCATTTT,CASSLSAGQPQHF
TRBD1,TRBJ1-3,TRBV9,-,TGTGCCAGCAGCGGGATTATGACAGGGACCTCTTCTGGAAACACCATATATTTT,CASSGIMTGTSSGNTIYF
TRBD1,TRBJ1-4,TRBV5-4,-,TGTGCCAGCAGCTTCATGGGAGAGACCGACAGGGGGAAATTTTTT,CASSFMGETDRGKFF
TRBD2,TRBJ2-3,TRBV7-8,few,TGTGCCAGCAGCTTAGGTGAGACTAGCGGGACCAGCACAGATACGCAGTATTTT,CASSLGETSGTSTDTQYF
-,TRBJ2-5,TRBV7-8,few,TGTGCCAGCAGCTTGGGCAAAGAGACCCAGTACTTC,CASSLGKETQYF
-,TRBJ1-2,TRBV19,-,TGTGCCAGTAGTCCCCGAGGCCGTGGCTATGGCTACACCTTC,CASSPRGRGYGYTF
-,TRBJ2-1,TRBV28,-,TGTGCCAGCAGGCCGAGTAGCCTGTTTGAGCAGTTCTTC,CASRPSSLFEQFF
-,TRBJ2-3,TRBV24-1,-,TGTGCCACCAGTGCCAGGGCGACAGATACGCAGTATTTT,CATSARATDTQYF
-,TRBJ2-7,TRBV5-8,-,TGTGCCAGCAGCTTCAGGTCCGAGCAGTACTTC,CASSFRSEQYF
-,TRBJ2-1,TRBV6-2/TRBV6-3,few,TGTGCCAGCAGTTACTCAGGAGGGGTTGAGCAGTTCTTC,CASSYSGGVEQFF
-,TRBJ2-7,TRBV4-2,-,TGTGCCAGCAGCCGGACTGGAGCCTACGAGCAGTACTTC,CASSRTGAYEQYF
TRBD1,TRBJ2-2,TRBV2,-,TGTGCCAGCAGTGCACAGGGGACCGGGGAGCTGTTTTTT,CASSAQGTGELFF
-,TRBJ1-5,TRBV6-2/TRBV6-3,-,TGTGCCAGCAGTTTCCACTCGGTTGAACTGTGGCCCCAGCATTTT,CASSFHSVELWPQHF
TRBD2,TRBJ2-7,TRBV27,-,TGTGCCAGCAGTACTCCTAGCGGGGGGACCTACGAGCAGTACTTC,CASSTPSGGTYEQYF
TRBD2,TRBJ2-7,TRBV29-1,-,TGCAGCGTTGATGGCGGGAGAGGCGAGCAGTACTTC,CSVDGGRGEQYF
-,TRBJ2-3,TRBV19,-,TGTGCCAGTATGCGGGGTGGCTCCACAGATACGCAGTATTTT,CASMRGGSTDTQYF
-,TRBJ2-1,TRBV27,-,TGTGCCACCTTAAATCCCTTGTCCCGGGAGTGGGAGCAGTTCTTC,CATLNPLSREWEQFF
-,TRBJ2-5,TRBV19,-,TGTGCCAGTAAAAGCGGGGAGACCCAGTACTTC,CASKSGETQYF
TRBD2,TRBJ2-7,TRBV6-1,-,TGTGCCAGCAGTGAGTCTTGGGGGGGGATATACGAGCAGTACTTC,CASSESWGGIYEQYF
-,TRBJ2-3,TRBV10-3,-,TGTGCCATCAGTGGCGGAGGGTGGGGCACAGATACGCAGTATTTT,CAISGGGWGTDTQYF
TRBD2,TRBJ2-1,TRBV7-2,-,TGTGCCAGCAGCCTTGGGACTAGCGGGAGTCTCAATGAGCAGTTCTTC,CASSLGTSGSLNEQFF
-,TRBJ1-1,TRBV14,-,TGTGCCAGCAGCCAATTACTAGGCGGAACTGAAGCTTTCTTT,CASSQLLGGTEAFF